These 17 T cell receptor beta chains were sequenced from one sample in a study of tumor-infiltrating lymphocytes in primary liver carcinoma. Unsorted whole blood supplied the blood RNA, and germline DNA was isolated too. The input was 450 to 550 ng total RNA; TCR beta cDNA was made from it with a constant-region primer. Generation of the TCR beta libraries relied on three nested multiplex PCR rounds using slightly modified ARM-PCR. With TRBV1-TRBV30 forward primers and a C-beta reverse primer, the first two PCR rounds were run for approximately 9 cycles each. MiXCR was run by TCRdb on the multiplex PCR reads, yielding one entry per CDR3 protein. The data hold about 320,000 distinct CDR3 sequences, with around three fifths observed a single time. The sample consisted of peripheral blood. These receptors were obtained from a man in his forties with primary liver carcinoma and hepatitis B virus infection.

On this clonotype itself: A single base separates this from a much larger clone, so it may be a read error. The chain joins TRBV6-1 to TRBJ2-5; possible D gene TRBD2, 5 bases. Germline V gene data show CDR1 as MNHNS and CDR2 as SASEGT. The CDR3 loop spans 15 amino acids. CDR3 in amino acids: CASSESPRRQETRYF. The CDR3, as DNA: TGTGCCAGCAGTGAATCCCCCAGGAGGCAAGAGACCCGGTACTTC.

V gene TRBV7-9 combines with J gene TRBJ2-7, with D possibly matching TRBD2 (6 bases). V lost 7 bases and J 7 bases, leaving 17 bases between the germline ends. Germline values: CDR1 SEHNR, CDR2 FQNEAQ (reference sequence). The CDR3 runs to 13 residues. CDR3 in amino acids: CASTPRGSGEQYF. The DNA of the CDR3 is TGTGCCAGCACCCCTCGGGGGAGTGGGGAGCAGTACTTC.

Details on this clonotype: A much larger clone lies a single base off, so this may be a read error. V gene TRBV12-3 or TRBV12-4 combines with J gene TRBJ2-5; the match to TRBD2 covers 13 bases. CDR3 length equals 16 residues. The CDR3 DNA reads TGTGTCAGCATCCCTGCGGGACTAGCGGGACAAGAGACCCAGTACTTC. Residues: CVSIPAGLAGQETQYF.

To note about this clonotype: A much more abundant neighbour one base away suggests this may be a read error. V and J are TRBV12-3 or TRBV12-4 and TRBJ1-1; D gene unclear. V gave up 6 bases and J gave up 6 bases, with 17 bases separating them. The CDR3 loop spans 14 amino acids. The CDR3 loop reads CASSPASGGAEAFF. The CDR3 nucleotides are TGTGCCAGCAGCCCAGCGAGTGGTGGCGCTGAAGCTTTCTTT.

This clonotype was recorded many times. This chain links TRBV30 with TRBJ1-1; D not certain. The V gene's germline CDR1 is GTSNPN and CDR2 SVGIG (reference sequence). The CDR3 has 10 residues. V lost 4 bases to trimming and J lost 5 bases, with 5 bases between them. The chain's CDR3 is CAWISTEAFF. The CDR3 bases are TGTGCCTGGATCTCAACTGAAGCTTTCTTT.

Details on this clonotype: Sequence at one end of the junction differs from germline and may be a read error. The chain carries TRBV4-3 and TRBJ2-2; D may be TRBD1 (6 bases). Germline V gene sequence: CDR1 LGHNA, CDR2 YSLEER. CDR3 length equals 18 residues. This CDR3 is CASSQEPGSLWDIGELFF. As DNA, the CDR3 is TGCGCCAGCAGCCAAGAGCCCGGTTCCCTGTGGGACATCGGGGAACTGTTTTTT.

Only a few counts were recorded for this clonotype. One base away lies a much larger clone, so this may be a sequencing read error. This rearrangement joins TRBV4-1 to TRBJ2-1; tentatively, D is TRBD2 (6 bases). The CDR3 sequence is 15 residues long. The V gene's germline CDR1 is MGHRA and CDR2 YSYEKL. The CDR3 DNA sequence: TGCGCCAGCAGCCAAGTCGGGAGCTCCTACAGTGAGCAGTTCTTC. Translating it yields CASSQVGSSYSEQFF.

On this clonotype itself: This may come from a read error, since a much larger clone is one base off. This chain connects TRBV4-3 to TRBJ1-5; tentative D call: TRBD1 (7 bases). TRBJ2-3 matches the DNA end more closely, so the J call is doubtful. This CDR3 has 15 residues. Per germline, CDR1 LGHNA and CDR2 YSLEER. CDR3 DNA sequence: TGCGCCAGCAGCCAAGATTGGAGGGGGCTGCAGCCCCAGTATTTT. This encodes CASSQDWRGLQPQYF.

As regards this clonotype: Given a much more abundant clone one base away, this may be a read error. V gene TRBV4-3 combines with J gene TRBJ2-3, with 12 bases lining up with TRBD2. The germline V gene encodes CDR1 LGHNA and CDR2 YSLEER. The length of the CDR3 is 16 residues. Trimming removed 2 bases from V and 4 bases from J; junction bases left unmatched: 4. The CDR3 DNA reads TGCGCCAGCAGCCAATATTCTAGCGGGAGGGCAGATACGCAGTATTTT. Translating gives CASSQYSSGRADTQYF.

This clonotype turned up a few times. The V gene is TRBV6-2 or TRBV6-3, the J gene TRBJ2-7; 10 bases line up with TRBD2. This CDR3 has 18 residues. Germline V gives CDR1 MNHEY, CDR2 SVGEGT. With 0 bases clipped from V and 5 bases from J, the junction kept 13 bases outside the gene matches. This CDR3 reads CASSYSRASGSTVDEQYF. As DNA, the CDR3 is TGTGCCAGCAGTTACTCGAGGGCTAGCGGGAGCACGGTCGACGAGCAGTACTTC.

The genes are TRBV5-1 and TRBJ2-5; possibly TRBD1 for D (5 bases). This CDR3 contains 13 residues. The germline gives CDR1 SGHRS, CDR2 YFSETQ. V lost 0 bases and J 7 bases, leaving 10 bases between the germline ends. This CDR3 reads CASSLVPRGTQYF. CDR3 DNA: TGCGCCAGCAGCTTGGTGCCTAGGGGGACCCAGTACTTC.

This clonotype has a count of ten or more. The chain employs TRBV7-8 and TRBJ2-1, with 7 bases that match TRBD2. Germline trimming cut 1 base from V and 8 bases from J; bases unmatched to any gene: 11. The CDR3 has 16 residues. Germline CDR1 and CDR2: SGHVS and FQNEAQ. This chain's CDR3 is CASSLVTSWSLDEQFF. The DNA of the CDR3 is TGTGCCAGCAGCTTAGTGACTAGCTGGAGTTTGGATGAGCAGTTCTTC.

Points on this clonotype: One base away lies a much larger clone, so this may be a sequencing read error. The chain has TRBV4-2 and TRBJ2-3; no firm D call. CDR1 LGHNA and CDR2 YNFKEQ come from the germline V gene. V was shortened by 0 bases and J by 9 bases, with 10 bases between the two germline ends. There are 13 residues in the CDR3. The CDR3 sequence: CASSQDLLSTQYF. DNA of the CDR3: TGTGCCAGCAGCCAAGATCTTCTTTCGACGCAGTATTTT.

Of note for this clonotype: At one end the junction does not follow the germline gene, possibly because of a read error. This chain joins TRBV5-1 and TRBJ2-1; 8 bases agree with TRBD2. Germline V gives CDR1 SGHRS, CDR2 YFSETQ. This CDR3 is built from 15 residues. The CDR3 coding sequence is TGCGCCAGCAAAGCGGGAGTGAGCTCCTACAAAGAGCAGTTCTTC. Protein product: CASKAGVSSYKEQFF.

This clonotype was counted only a few times. A much larger clonotype is one base distant, so this may be a read error. The V and J genes are TRBV11-2 and TRBJ1-2, with D hard to call. CDR1 is SGHAT and CDR2 is FQNNGV in the germline V gene. This CDR3 spans 13 amino acids. This CDR3 reads CASSFTRSYDYTF. The DNA for the CDR3 is TGTGCCAGCAGCTTCACCAGAAGCTATGACTACACCTTC.

The V and J genes are TRBV5-1 and TRBJ2-1; D might be TRBD2 (6 bases). CDR3 length: 14 residues. Trimming cost V 4 bases and J 8 bases, with 16 bases left between them. The V gene's germline CDR1 is SGHRS and CDR2 YFSETQ. CDR3 sequence: CASSPSAGLYEQFF. Written as DNA, the CDR3 is TGCGCCAGCAGCCCCTCAGCGGGTTTATATGAGCAGTTCTTC.

On this clonotype: Given a much more abundant clone one base away, this may be a read error. The chain links TRBV29-1 to TRBJ2-1; D ambiguous. Germline CDR1 reads SQVTM; CDR2 reads ANQGSEA. V lost 1 base to trimming and J lost 2 bases, with 12 bases between them. CDR3 length: 15 residues. The CDR3 DNA reads as TGCAGCGTTGAAGGGGAAACAAAAGCCTACAATGAGCAGTTCTTC. This translates into CSVEGETKAYNEQFF.